These 32 T cell receptor beta chains originate from one sample sequenced in a study of regulatory T cells in long-lasting Graves disease. Documented time point: persistent/refractory GD, antithyroid drugs over 5 years with positive TRAb. Extracted RNA from PBMCs served as the source of the TCR library. CDR3-region Arm-PCR and iRepertoire HTBI primers produced the TCR beta libraries. TCRdb called the multiplex PCR reads again in MiXCR, with one record for every CDR3 protein. There are roughly 700,000 distinct CDR3 sequences in the sample; 25% to 30% occur only once, and under 55% lies in the top ten. The starting material was peripheral blood mononuclear cells (PBMCs), obtained when the disease was refractory, from a patient treated with antithyroid drugs. The origin of the receptors is a female donor with Graves disease.

The J gene is TRBJ1-4, the V gene TRBV29-1, with TRBD1 identical over 7 bases. The trim removed 4 bases at V and 2 bases at J, leaving 7 bases unmatched. Germline V gene sequence: CDR1 SQVTM, CDR2 ANQGSEA. This CDR3 comprises 15 residues. CDR3: CSVGQGFSTNEKLFF. CDR3 nucleotides: TGCAGCGTTGGACAGGGATTCTCCACTAATGAAAAACTGTTTTTT.

This clonotype was observed a few times. This chain joins TRBV27 and TRBJ1-2; a possible D gene is TRBD1 (6 bases). CDR1 and CDR2 from the germline V gene are MNHEY and SMNVEV (reference sequence). Trimming took off 5 bases at V and 12 bases at J, with 19 bases between the two ends. The CDR3 has 13 amino acids. The chain's CDR3 is CASSLVLGGSDTF. The CDR3 DNA follows: TGTGCCAGCAGTCTGGTTTTAGGGGGAAGCGACACCTTC.

The chain has TRBV6-1 and TRBJ2-2; tentative D call: TRBD2 (5 bases). V was trimmed by 5 bases and J by 1 base, leaving 17 bases between them. The CDR3 contains 17 residues. From germline, CDR1 is MNHNS and CDR2 SASEGT. CDR3 protein: CASSLLGLAQNTGELFF. CDR3 in DNA: TGTGCCAGCAGTCTATTGGGTCTAGCACAGAACACCGGGGAGCTGTTTTTT.

V gene TRBV7-2 combines with J gene TRBJ1-3, with 11 bases that match TRBD1. The ends lost 5 bases at V and 4 bases at J; junction bases unmatched: 7. The germline gives CDR1 SGHTA, CDR2 FQGNSA. This CDR3 region has 16 residues. CDR3: CASSPLDRGLGNTIYF. CDR3 coding DNA: TGTGCCAGCAGCCCATTGGACAGGGGGCTGGGAAACACCATATATTTT.

V usage is TRBV25-1 and J usage is TRBJ2-7; D is ambiguous. Trimming left V 8 bases short and J 4 bases short, with 0 bases between. This CDR3 is built from 8 residues. Germline CDR1 reads MGHDK; CDR2 reads SYGVNS. CDR3 in amino acids: CASYEQYF. CDR3 nucleotides: TGTGCCAGCTACGAGCAGTACTTC.

The chain uses TRBV3-1 and TRBJ2-2; D perhaps matches TRBD1 (5 bases). The CDR3 contains 16 residues. Trimming cost V 0 bases and J 4 bases, with 12 bases left between them. The germline CDR1 and CDR2 sequences are LGHDT and YNNKEL (reference sequence). This CDR3 reads CASSQDSLGVTGELFF. In DNA form, the CDR3 reads TGTGCCAGCAGCCAAGACTCCCTAGGGGTCACCGGGGAGCTGTTTTTT.

This chain links TRBV28 with TRBJ2-7, with TRBD1 matching 12 bases. J gave up 7 bases and V 5 bases, and 9 bases lay outside the gene matches. CDR1 is MDHEN and CDR2 is SYDVKM in the germline V gene. The length of the CDR3 is 15 residues. CDR3 in amino acids: CASSPPGQGAGEQYF. The CDR3 DNA reads as TGTGCCAGCAGTCCTCCGGGACAGGGGGCGGGTGAGCAGTACTTC.

The CDR3 reads CASSEDWGRKTQYF. In DNA, the CDR3 is TGTGCCAGCAGTGAAGATTGGGGACGGAAGACCCAGTACTTC. The chain uses TRBV6-1 and TRBJ2-5, with D tentatively TRBD1 or TRBD2 (5 bases each). V lost 1 base and J lost 6, with 12 bases in between. The CDR3 is made up of 14 amino acids. Germline V CDR1 and CDR2: MNHNS, SASEGT.

This chain connects TRBV6-1 to TRBJ2-7; unclear D gene. The ends were cut back, 5 bases at V and 4 bases at J, with 6 bases in the middle. The CDR3 runs to 11 residues. Germline-derived CDR1 and CDR2 are MNHNS and SASEGT. The CDR3 bases are TGTGCCAGCAGTCACCAGTACGAGCAGTACTTC. This encodes CASSHQYEQYF.

The J gene is TRBJ2-2, the V gene TRBV7-9; TRBD2 aligns across 8 bases. J lost 0 bases, V lost 3 bases, and 9 bases had no gene match. The CDR3 is 18 residues long. Germline CDR1 reads SEHNR; CDR2 reads FQNEAQ (reference sequence). The CDR3 sequence is CASSFSLQGLANTGELFF. CDR3 nucleotide sequence: TGTGCCAGCAGCTTTAGTCTCCAGGGACTAGCGAACACCGGGGAGCTGTTTTTT.

The chain recombines TRBV25-1 with TRBJ2-5, with TRBD2 identical over 10 bases. The CDR3 length is 18 residues. V was pared by 2 bases and J by 0 bases, with 9 bases of the junction left unmatched. Germline V gene lookup returns CDR1 MGHDK and CDR2 SYGVNS. CDR3 region: CASSESGRGAWYQETQYF. The DNA of the CDR3 is TGTGCCAGCAGTGAAAGCGGGAGGGGCGCTTGGTACCAAGAGACCCAGTACTTC.

This clonotype was recorded many times. The chain joins TRBV20-1 to TRBJ1-4; 9 bases map to TRBD1. The CDR3 length is 14 residues. V lost 5 bases, J lost 7 bases, and 8 bases stayed unmatched. Germline V lookup: CDR1 DFQATT, CDR2 SNEGSKA (reference sequence). CDR3 protein: CSARQGDMGEKLFF. In nucleotides, the CDR3 is TGCAGTGCTCGACAGGGGGACATGGGTGAAAAACTGTTTTTT.

V is TRBV29-1 and J is TRBJ2-7; D remains unclear. Trimming pared 6 bases from V and 3 bases from J, leaving 18 bases between. Germline V lookup: CDR1 SQVTM, CDR2 ANQGSEA. CDR3 length equals 14 residues. In nucleotides, the CDR3 is TGCAGCGTCGCCCCCCTCCGACAAGGCTACGAGCAGTACTTC. Its protein product is CSVAPLRQGYEQYF.

Only a few counts were recorded for this clonotype. The V and J genes are TRBV10-3 and TRBJ1-2; D unresolved. Germline V CDR1 and CDR2: ENHRY, SYGVKD. The CDR3 has 11 residues. Trimming cost V 6 bases and J 2 bases, with 4 bases left between them. The DNA for the CDR3 is TGTGCCATCAGGACAAACTATGGCTACACCTTC. This codes for CAIRTNYGYTF.

In its sample, this clonotype was seen a few times. The V gene is TRBV7-9, the J gene TRBJ1-1; 8 positions match TRBD1. Germline assignment: CDR1 SEHNR and CDR2 FQNEAQ (reference sequence). The CDR3 has 15 amino acids. Trimming took 5 bases from V and 4 from J; bases not matched to a gene: 9. CDR3 protein: CASSRSRGLATEAFF. CDR3 nucleotide sequence: TGTGCCAGCAGCCGCTCCAGGGGGCTGGCCACTGAAGCTTTCTTT.

V usage is TRBV5-1 and J usage is TRBJ1-1; TRBD1 might be the D (5 bases). Trimming stripped 3 bases from V and 1 base from J, with 10 bases between. CDR1 and CDR2 from the germline V gene are SGHRS and YFSETQ. The CDR3 sequence is 14 residues long. DNA for the CDR3: TGCGCCAGCAGCTGGGTAGGGGCGAACACTGAAGCTTTCTTT. Translating it yields CASSWVGANTEAFF.

This sequence joins TRBV6-1 and TRBJ2-2; TRBD2 matches at 7 bases. The CDR3 has 15 residues. After removal of 6 bases from V and 7 bases from J, the junction contained 11 bases not matched to a gene. The germline gives CDR1 MNHNS, CDR2 SASEGT. DNA for the CDR3: TGTGCCAGCAGGCCAGCGGGGACCTCGGGCGGGGAGCTGTTTTTT. The encoded protein is CASRPAGTSGGELFF.

This clonotype came up many times. J is TRBJ1-2 and V is TRBV27, with 10 positions matching TRBD1. Trimming cost V 0 bases and J 8 bases; bases outside gene matches: 3. This CDR3 is built from 14 residues. Germline loops: CDR1 MNHEY, CDR2 SMNVEV (reference sequence). Here the CDR3 DNA reads TGTGCCAGCAGTTTATCGGGACAGGGGTACGGCTACACCTTC. The encoded protein is CASSLSGQGYGYTF.

V gene TRBV7-6 combines with J gene TRBJ2-7, with TRBD1 matching over 12 bases. This CDR3 comprises 14 residues. Germline CDR1 and CDR2: SGHVS and FNYEAQ. V was pared by 7 bases and J by 6 bases, with 7 bases of the junction left unmatched. CDR3 bases: TGTGCCAGCACCGAGGGGACAGGGGGCGTCGAGCAGTACTTC. Protein sequence: CASTEGTGGVEQYF.

This clonotype was found once. The rearrangement links TRBV6-1 to TRBJ2-3; D gene ambiguous. This CDR3 has 14 amino acids. V was pared by 5 bases and J by 0 bases, with 9 bases between. Germline V gene data show CDR1 as MNHNS and CDR2 as SASEGT. The CDR3 bases are TGTGCCAGCAGTCGTTATACTAGCACAGATACGCAGTATTTT. This sequence encodes CASSRYTSTDTQYF.

Notes on this clonotype: Given a much more abundant clone one base away, this may be a read error. This chain connects TRBV20-1 to TRBJ2-3, with 9 positions matching TRBD2. CDR1 and CDR2 from the germline V gene are DFQATT and SNEGSKA (reference sequence). The CDR3 is made up of 15 amino acids. The CDR3 region has the DNA TGCAATGCTAGCACAGGACTAGCGAGCACAGATACGCAGTATTTT. It translates to CNASTGLASTDTQYF.

This clonotype was picked up one time. V and J are TRBV7-2 and TRBJ2-5; TRBD2 agrees at 8 bases. The DNA end is a closer match to TRBJ2-1, so the J assignment may be wrong. CDR3 length equals 14 residues. Germline CDR1 and CDR2: SGHTA and FQGNSA. CDR3 sequence: CASSSFSGGIKQFF. In DNA form, the CDR3 reads TGTGCCAGCAGCTCCTTCAGCGGGGGTATAAAGCAGTTCTTC.

This clonotype was seen at least ten times. The chain carries TRBV6-1 and TRBJ2-7, with unresolved D. Between the trimmed V and J ends, which lost 5 bases and 4 bases, there was a span of 12 bases. Germline loops: CDR1 MNHNS, CDR2 SASEGT. The CDR3 covers 13 residues. CDR3 sequence reads: CASSQRATYEQYF. The DNA for the CDR3 is TGTGCCAGCAGTCAACGGGCTACGTACGAGCAGTACTTC.

This clonotype was detected only a few times. The chain couples TRBV6-2 or TRBV6-3 to TRBJ2-2; 8 nucleotides agree with TRBD2. CDR3 length: 15 amino acids. The J segment lost 4 bases and the V segment lost 5 bases, leaving 6 bases of the junction unmatched. Germline CDR1 reads MNHEY; CDR2 reads SVGEGT. The CDR3 protein is CASSRTSRGTGELFF. CDR3 bases: TGTGCCAGCAGTAGGACTAGCCGAGGCACCGGGGAGCTGTTTTTT.

The chain links TRBV9 to TRBJ1-1; D remains unclear. Germline V gives CDR1 SGDLS, CDR2 YYNGEE. The CDR3 spans 14 residues. V lost 0 bases, J lost 1 base, and 7 bases lay in between. This CDR3 is CASSVDDPNTEAFF. Here the CDR3 DNA reads TGTGCCAGCAGCGTAGATGACCCGAACACTGAAGCTTTCTTT.

CDR3 DNA sequence: TGCAGTGCTTTAGTAGCGGGAGCACGGTCCTACGAGCAGTACTTC. Translated: CSALVAGARSYEQYF. This rearrangement joins TRBV20-1 to TRBJ2-7, with 9 bases lining up with TRBD2. The CDR3 has 15 residues. CDR1 is DFQATT, CDR2 SNEGSKA, per germline (reference sequence). Unmatched junction bases numbered 9, after V lost 5 bases and J lost 1 base.

In this sample, this clonotype turned up a few times. The CDR3 sequence: CASSTPGQGDTGELFF. CDR3 nucleotides: TGTGCCAGCAGCACCCCGGGACAGGGGGACACCGGGGAGCTGTTTTTT. The gene calls are TRBV7-3 and TRBJ2-2, with TRBD1 matching over 11 bases. Germline CDR1 and CDR2: SGHTA and FQGTGA. This CDR3 has 16 amino acids. J gave up 3 bases and V 5 bases, and 5 bases lay outside the gene matches. Combining the CDR3 with reference TRBV7-3 and TRBJ2-2 gives the whole variable domain GAGVSQTPSNKVTEKGKYVELRCDPISGHTALYWYRQSLGQGPEFLIYFQGTGAADDSGLPNDRFFAVRPEGSVSTLKIQRTERGDSAVYLCASSTPGQGDTGELFFGEGSRLTVL.

There are a few counts of this clonotype. CDR3 amino acids: CASSRKLRDRGQSPLHF. The CDR3 DNA is TGTGCCAGCAGCCGAAAACTACGGGACAGGGGGCAATCACCCCTCCACTTT. This sequence joins TRBV3-1 and TRBJ1-6; 12 bases agree with TRBD1. The CDR3 totals 17 residues. Per germline, CDR1 LGHDT and CDR2 YNNKEL (reference sequence). The V gene end was trimmed by 4 bases and the J gene end by 10 bases; junction bases not matched to a gene: 11.

The gene calls are TRBV6-1 and TRBJ1-1; TRBD1 matches at 7 bases. The germline CDR1 and CDR2 sequences are MNHNS and SASEGT. The CDR3 length is 14 residues. V was pared by 6 bases and J by 3 bases, with 7 bases of the junction left unmatched. The CDR3 nucleotides are TGTGCCAGCAGAGTCCGACAGGGCGACACTGAAGCTTTCTTT. It yields the protein CASRVRQGDTEAFF.

In nucleotides, the CDR3 is TGTGCCATCAGTGAAGGTCAGGGGACACGCACTGAAGCTTTCTTT. Protein sequence: CAISEGQGTRTEAFF. The genes are TRBV10-3 and TRBJ1-1, with D perhaps matching TRBD1 (6 bases). V lost 3 bases and J 4 bases, leaving 15 bases between the germline ends. The CDR3 covers 15 residues. The germline V gene has CDR1 ENHRY and CDR2 SYGVKD.

This chain links TRBV19 with TRBJ2-7; unclear D gene. This CDR3 region has 13 residues. From germline, CDR1 is LNHDA and CDR2 SQIVND (reference sequence). V shed 4 bases and J shed 3 bases, with 10 bases lying between them. Here the CDR3 DNA reads TGTGCCAGTAGTACAGTAACGGGCTACGAGCAGTACTTC. Its translation: CASSTVTGYEQYF.

This clonotype was observed many times. The J gene is TRBJ2-7, the V gene TRBV5-1, with D uncertain. The CDR3 has 12 residues. CDR1 and CDR2 (germline): SGHRS, YFSETQ. Trimming stripped 5 bases from V and 0 bases from J, with 6 bases between. The CDR3 is CASRGPSYEQYF. In nucleotides, the CDR3 is TGCGCCAGCAGAGGTCCCTCCTACGAGCAGTACTTC.